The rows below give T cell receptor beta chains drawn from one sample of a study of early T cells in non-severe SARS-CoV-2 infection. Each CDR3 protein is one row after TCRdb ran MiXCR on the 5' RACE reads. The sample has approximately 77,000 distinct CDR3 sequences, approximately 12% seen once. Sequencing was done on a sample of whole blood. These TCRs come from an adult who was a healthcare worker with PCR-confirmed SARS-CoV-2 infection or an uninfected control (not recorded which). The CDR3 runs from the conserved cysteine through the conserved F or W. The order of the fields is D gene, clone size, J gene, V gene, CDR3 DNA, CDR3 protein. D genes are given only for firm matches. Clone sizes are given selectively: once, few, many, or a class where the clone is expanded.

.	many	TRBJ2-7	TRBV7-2	TGTGCCAGCAGCTTAAGACCTTCACGCGAGCAGTACTTC	CASSLRPSREQYF
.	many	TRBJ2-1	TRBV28	TGTGCCAGCGGATTAGCGGCAGCCTCCTACAATGAGCAGTTCTTC	CASGLAAASYNEQFF
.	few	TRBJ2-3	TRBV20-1	TGCAGTGCTAGACAGGGGTTTCCAACAGATACGCAGTATTTT	CSARQGFPTDTQYF
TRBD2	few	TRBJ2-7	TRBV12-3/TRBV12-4	TGTGCCAGCAGCCCGGGACTACACCTCAACGAGCAGTACTTC	CASSPGLHLNEQYF
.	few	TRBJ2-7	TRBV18	TGTGCCAGCTCACCAGGGTCGGGCCCCTACGAGCAGTACTTC	CASSPGSGPYEQYF
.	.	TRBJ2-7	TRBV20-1	TGCAGTGCTAGAGGACCCCTTCAGTACTTC	CSARGPLQYF
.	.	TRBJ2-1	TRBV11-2	TGTGCCAGCAGCTCCCCCGAGAGGGCCTACAATGAGCAGTTCTTC	CASSSPERAYNEQFF
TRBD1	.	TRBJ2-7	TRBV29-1	TGCAGCGTCATGGGACAGGCCCTTTACGAGCAGTACTTC	CSVMGQALYEQYF
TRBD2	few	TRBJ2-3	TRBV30	TGTGCCTGGACTAGCGGGAGGGGGATCACAGATACGCAGTATTTT	CAWTSGRGITDTQYF
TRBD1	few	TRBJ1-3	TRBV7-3	TGTGCCAGCAGCCCCCAACAGGGGAACACCATATATTTT	CASSPQQGNTIYF
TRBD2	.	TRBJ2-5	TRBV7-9	TGTGCCAGCAGGGGACTAGCGGGGAGGCAAGAGACCCAGTACTTC	CASRGLAGRQETQYF
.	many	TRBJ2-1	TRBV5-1	TGCGCCAGCAGCTTGGTCGGACTCGCCTCCTACAATGAGCAGTTCTTC	CASSLVGLASYNEQFF